This is a list of T cell receptor beta chains from one sample in a study of regulatory T cells in long-lasting Graves disease. TCRdb re-derived calls from the multiplex PCR reads in MiXCR, one entry per CDR3 protein. The sample includes 300,000 to 500,000 distinct CDR3 sequences, around 20% of them seen just once. The source was peripheral blood mononuclear cells (PBMCs), collected when the disease was refractory, from a patient treated with antithyroid drugs. Receptors were obtained from a female donor with Graves disease. CDR3s include the opening cysteine and the closing phenylalanine or tryptophan. The D gene is left open where the match is weak. Size is stated for part of the rows, as once, few or many counts, or as a class when the clone is expanded.

v_call: TRBV7-2; d_call: NA; j_call: TRBJ2-5; clone_size: few; cdr3_nt: TGTGCCAGCAGTCCTACCCGCGGATTAGCAGGGGGGGCCCAGTACTTC; cdr3_aa: CASSPTRGLAGGAQYF
v_call: TRBV6-2/TRBV6-3; d_call: NA; j_call: TRBJ1-5; clone_size: NA; cdr3_nt: TGTGCCAGCAGTTATGGGGAAGCTCGGCCCCAGCCCCAGCATTTT; cdr3_aa: CASSYGEARPQPQHF
v_call: TRBV3-1; d_call: NA; j_call: TRBJ2-7; clone_size: many; cdr3_nt: TGTGCCAGCAGCCCGGAGGGTGTTATCTACGAGCAGTACTTC; cdr3_aa: CASSPEGVIYEQYF
v_call: TRBV7-2; d_call: TRBD1; j_call: TRBJ1-5; clone_size: many; cdr3_nt: TGTGCCAGCAGCTTAGCGGTCAGGGGGGATCAGCCCCAGCATTTT; cdr3_aa: CASSLAVRGDQPQHF
v_call: TRBV7-2; d_call: NA; j_call: TRBJ2-5; clone_size: many; cdr3_nt: TGTGCCAGCAGCTCTACCGTAGCGCGGCGGGAGACCCAGTACTTC; cdr3_aa: CASSSTVARRETQYF
v_call: TRBV19; d_call: TRBD2; j_call: TRBJ2-7; clone_size: few; cdr3_nt: TGTGCCAGTAGTGACCTAAGGCGGCTAGCGGGAGGGGTCGAGCAGTACTTC; cdr3_aa: CASSDLRRLAGGVEQYF
v_call: TRBV28; d_call: NA; j_call: TRBJ1-5; clone_size: NA; cdr3_nt: TGTGCCAGCACCCCTAGGGGCAGGGGTGACAATCAGCCCCAGCATTTT; cdr3_aa: CASTPRGRGDNQPQHF
v_call: TRBV3-1; d_call: NA; j_call: TRBJ1-1; clone_size: many; cdr3_nt: TGTGCCAGCAGCCCGTTGACAGGGAACACTGAAGCTTTCTTT; cdr3_aa: CASSPLTGNTEAFF
v_call: TRBV27; d_call: TRBD1; j_call: TRBJ1-2; clone_size: NA; cdr3_nt: TGTGCCAGCAGTCGGTTACAGGGGATATATGGCTACACCTTC; cdr3_aa: CASSRLQGIYGYTF
v_call: TRBV28; d_call: TRBD2; j_call: TRBJ2-5; clone_size: many; cdr3_nt: TGTGCCAGCAGCGCCGGACGGGAGGGGACCCAGTACTTC; cdr3_aa: CASSAGREGTQYF
v_call: TRBV20-1; d_call: TRBD1; j_call: TRBJ1-5; clone_size: few; cdr3_nt: TGCAGTGCTAGAGCCGGGACAGGGGGCGGTCAGCCCCAGCATTTT; cdr3_aa: CSARAGTGGGQPQHF
v_call: TRBV19; d_call: NA; j_call: TRBJ1-1; clone_size: NA; cdr3_nt: TGTGCCACCACCGAGGGGCGTGAAGCTTTCTTT; cdr3_aa: CATTEGREAFF
v_call: TRBV6-2/TRBV6-3; d_call: NA; j_call: TRBJ1-1; clone_size: many; cdr3_nt: TGTGCCAGCAGAGAGACGGTGAACACTGAAGCTTTCTTT; cdr3_aa: CASRETVNTEAFF
v_call: TRBV6-2/TRBV6-3; d_call: NA; j_call: TRBJ1-5; clone_size: NA; cdr3_nt: TGTGCCAGCAGTGGGGGGACGGTTGATCAGCCCCAGCATTTT; cdr3_aa: CASSGGTVDQPQHF
v_call: TRBV11-2; d_call: TRBD1; j_call: TRBJ1-2; clone_size: NA; cdr3_nt: TGTGCCAGCAGCTTAGGCGGACAGGGGGCGCTCACCTTC; cdr3_aa: CASSLGGQGALTF
v_call: TRBV27; d_call: NA; j_call: TRBJ2-3; clone_size: NA; cdr3_nt: TGTGCCAGCAGTTATTTTCAAAAGGGGACCTCACTAGCAGAGGGGGTAGATACGCAGTATTTT; cdr3_aa: CASSYFQKGTSLAEGVDTQYF
v_call: TRBV4-1; d_call: NA; j_call: TRBJ1-1; clone_size: many; cdr3_nt: TGCGCCAGCAGCCAAGATCTTTTAGGGGAGGACACTGAAGCTTTCTTT; cdr3_aa: CASSQDLLGEDTEAFF
v_call: TRBV5-1; d_call: NA; j_call: TRBJ1-1; clone_size: NA; cdr3_nt: TGCGCCAGCAGCCCGGGGGGGGGACCGGGCACTGAAGCTTTCTTT; cdr3_aa: CASSPGGGPGTEAFF
v_call: TRBV19; d_call: TRBD1; j_call: TRBJ2-7; clone_size: few; cdr3_nt: TGTGCCAGTAGTATCACAGGGGATTACGAGCAGTACTTC; cdr3_aa: CASSITGDYEQYF
v_call: TRBV2; d_call: NA; j_call: TRBJ2-6; clone_size: few; cdr3_nt: TGTGCCAGCAGGTGGCAGGAACTCTCTGGGGCCAACGTCCTGACTTTC; cdr3_aa: CASRWQELSGANVLTF
v_call: TRBV11-2; d_call: TRBD2; j_call: TRBJ2-7; clone_size: many; cdr3_nt: TGTGCCAGCAGCTTAGGGTCCAGGTCTAGCGGGAGCTACGAGCAGTACTTC; cdr3_aa: CASSLGSRSSGSYEQYF
v_call: TRBV7-8; d_call: TRBD1; j_call: TRBJ1-2; clone_size: many; cdr3_nt: TGTGCCAGCAGCGCCCGGAGACAGGGGGCAGTGGACTATGGCTACACCTTC; cdr3_aa: CASSARRQGAVDYGYTF
v_call: TRBV12-3/TRBV12-4; d_call: NA; j_call: TRBJ1-1; clone_size: NA; cdr3_nt: TGTGCCAGCAGCCTAACACCACAGGGAATCCCTGAAGCTTTCTTT; cdr3_aa: CASSLTPQGIPEAFF
v_call: TRBV10-2; d_call: NA; j_call: TRBJ1-1; clone_size: few; cdr3_nt: TGCGCCAGCAGTGAGTCGTATCCGGCCTTTGCTTTCTTT; cdr3_aa: CASSESYPAFAFF
v_call: TRBV27; d_call: NA; j_call: TRBJ2-3; clone_size: NA; cdr3_nt: TGTGCCAGCAGTTTACGGAGCCTAGACGGGATCGCGCAGTATTTT; cdr3_aa: CASSLRSLDGIAQYF
v_call: TRBV29-1; d_call: TRBD1; j_call: TRBJ1-1; clone_size: many; cdr3_nt: TGCAGCGTCAGACAGGGGGCTGGTCGGAACACTGAAGCTTTCTTT; cdr3_aa: CSVRQGAGRNTEAFF
v_call: TRBV12-3/TRBV12-4; d_call: NA; j_call: TRBJ1-1; clone_size: many; cdr3_nt: TGTGCCAGCAGTCCGCGGGGATGGGTACTAATAACGAAAGCGAACACTGAAGCTTTCTTT; cdr3_aa: CASSPRGWVLITKANTEAFF
v_call: TRBV2; d_call: NA; j_call: TRBJ2-7; clone_size: few; cdr3_nt: TGTGCCAGCAGGCCTAAACCGGGGGAGCAGTACTTC; cdr3_aa: CASRPKPGEQYF
v_call: TRBV20-1; d_call: NA; j_call: TRBJ2-7; clone_size: few; cdr3_nt: TGCAGTGCTAGACCACCTAGCTCCTACGAGCAGTACTTC; cdr3_aa: CSARPPSSYEQYF
v_call: TRBV5-6; d_call: TRBD2; j_call: TRBJ2-5; clone_size: few; cdr3_nt: TGTGCCAGCAGCCCAGGGGGTCTAGCGGGAGGCCTCCGAGAGACCCAGTACTTC; cdr3_aa: CASSPGGLAGGLRETQYF
v_call: TRBV28; d_call: TRBD1; j_call: TRBJ1-5; clone_size: many; cdr3_nt: TGTGCCAGCAGCTTAGGGACAGGAGTAAATCAGCCCCAGCATTTT; cdr3_aa: CASSLGTGVNQPQHF
v_call: TRBV27; d_call: NA; j_call: TRBJ2-7; clone_size: few; cdr3_nt: TGTGCCAGCAGTCGACTAGTAGGATACGAGCAGTACTTC; cdr3_aa: CASSRLVGYEQYF
v_call: TRBV5-8; d_call: TRBD1; j_call: TRBJ1-1; clone_size: NA; cdr3_nt: TGTGCCAGCAGCCGCGGGACAGTATCTGAAGCTTTCTTT; cdr3_aa: CASSRGTVSEAFF
v_call: TRBV10-3; d_call: NA; j_call: TRBJ2-6; clone_size: many; cdr3_nt: TGTGCCATCAGCCCAGGGAGCGGGGCCAACGTCCTGACTTTC; cdr3_aa: CAISPGSGANVLTF
v_call: TRBV20-1; d_call: NA; j_call: TRBJ1-5; clone_size: NA; cdr3_nt: TGCAGTGCTCAGACTCTCTTGGGCAATCAGCCCCAGCATTTT; cdr3_aa: CSAQTLLGNQPQHF
v_call: TRBV12-3/TRBV12-4; d_call: TRBD2; j_call: TRBJ2-7; clone_size: NA; cdr3_nt: TGTGCCAGCAGTTTAGCGGGAGGGCCCCCCTCCGAGCAGTACTTC; cdr3_aa: CASSLAGGPPSEQYF
v_call: TRBV9; d_call: NA; j_call: TRBJ1-6; clone_size: few; cdr3_nt: TGTGCCAGCAGCGTAGCTGGGGGAAATTCACCCCTCCACTTT; cdr3_aa: CASSVAGGNSPLHF
v_call: TRBV11-2; d_call: NA; j_call: TRBJ1-2; clone_size: many; cdr3_nt: TGTGCCAGCAGCTCCCTCCGAGTTTTGGGCGGTAACTATGGCTACACCTTC; cdr3_aa: CASSSLRVLGGNYGYTF
v_call: TRBV7-8; d_call: TRBD1; j_call: TRBJ1-6; clone_size: NA; cdr3_nt: TGTGCCAGCAGCTTACTATCAGGACAGGGGGCAAAAAATTCACCCCTCCACTTT; cdr3_aa: CASSLLSGQGAKNSPLHF
v_call: TRBV19; d_call: NA; j_call: TRBJ1-6; clone_size: few; cdr3_nt: TGTGCCAGTAGTCAAAGGGAATTAAATTCACCCCTCCACTTT; cdr3_aa: CASSQRELNSPLHF
v_call: TRBV27; d_call: NA; j_call: TRBJ2-1; clone_size: NA; cdr3_nt: TGTGCCAGCAGTTATGGGACCCACGAGCTCTTCTTC; cdr3_aa: CASSYGTHELFF
v_call: TRBV20-1; d_call: NA; j_call: TRBJ2-7; clone_size: NA; cdr3_nt: TGCAGTGCTTCCCATGAGGGGGTTTACGACGAGCAGTACTTC; cdr3_aa: CSASHEGVYDEQYF
v_call: TRBV6-1; d_call: NA; j_call: TRBJ1-4; clone_size: few; cdr3_nt: TGTGCCAGCAGTCTATTCCGGGACGGAAAGGAAAAACTGTTTTTT; cdr3_aa: CASSLFRDGKEKLFF
v_call: TRBV5-5; d_call: TRBD2; j_call: TRBJ2-2; clone_size: many; cdr3_nt: TGTGCCAGCAGCTTGCTAGCGGGAGGGCGTGGGGAGCTGTTTTTT; cdr3_aa: CASSLLAGGRGELFF
v_call: TRBV11-2; d_call: TRBD1; j_call: TRBJ2-7; clone_size: many; cdr3_nt: TGTGCCAGCAGCTTAAATAGTCTTCGGACAGGGACGTACTTC; cdr3_aa: CASSLNSLRTGTYF
v_call: TRBV20-1; d_call: NA; j_call: TRBJ1-1; clone_size: NA; cdr3_nt: TGCAGTGCGGAGAAGGGCACTGAAGCTTTCTTT; cdr3_aa: CSAEKGTEAFF
v_call: TRBV11-2; d_call: NA; j_call: TRBJ2-3; clone_size: NA; cdr3_nt: TGTGCCAGCAGCGTTGCCGGCCGGGGGACGCAGTATTTT; cdr3_aa: CASSVAGRGTQYF
v_call: TRBV6-1; d_call: NA; j_call: TRBJ1-1; clone_size: NA; cdr3_nt: TGTGCCAGCAGTAGAACCCAGAGGAACACTGAAGCTTTCTTT; cdr3_aa: CASSRTQRNTEAFF
v_call: TRBV20-1; d_call: NA; j_call: TRBJ2-7; clone_size: few; cdr3_nt: TGCAGTGTCAAAAGGGGGTCCTCCTACGAGCAGTACTTC; cdr3_aa: CSVKRGSSYEQYF
v_call: TRBV7-2; d_call: NA; j_call: TRBJ2-1; clone_size: NA; cdr3_nt: TGTGCCAGCAGCTTCCAGGTACGAAGCTCCTACAATGAGCAGTTCTTC; cdr3_aa: CASSFQVRSSYNEQFF
v_call: TRBV10-1; d_call: NA; j_call: TRBJ2-2; clone_size: NA; cdr3_nt: TGCGCCAGCAGTACCTTGAACACCGGGGAGCTGTTTTTT; cdr3_aa: CASSTLNTGELFF
v_call: TRBV19; d_call: NA; j_call: TRBJ1-2; clone_size: NA; cdr3_nt: TGTGCCAGTAGGACAGGCTGGGGCTACACCTTC; cdr3_aa: CASRTGWGYTF
v_call: TRBV28; d_call: TRBD1; j_call: TRBJ1-4; clone_size: many; cdr3_nt: TGTGCCACCTCTAAACCAGACAGGGTGGGGGAAAAACTGTTTTTT; cdr3_aa: CATSKPDRVGEKLFF
v_call: TRBV7-2; d_call: TRBD1; j_call: TRBJ2-4; clone_size: few; cdr3_nt: TGTGCCAGCAGCTTAATACTAAGCTTTGGGGACAGCCTAGCCAAAAACATTCAGTACTTC; cdr3_aa: CASSLILSFGDSLAKNIQYF
v_call: TRBV9; d_call: TRBD1; j_call: TRBJ1-2; clone_size: many; cdr3_nt: TGTGCCAGCAGCCCCGAGGAAGGGGGCTTCTATGGCTACACCTTC; cdr3_aa: CASSPEEGGFYGYTF
v_call: TRBV28; d_call: NA; j_call: TRBJ2-3; clone_size: few; cdr3_nt: TGTGCCAGCAGTGTTCGGGGAGGGGGCGCAGATACGCAGTATTTT; cdr3_aa: CASSVRGGGADTQYF
v_call: TRBV5-1; d_call: NA; j_call: TRBJ2-5; clone_size: NA; cdr3_nt: TGCGCCAGCAGCTTGGTGGGGAGCGGTTTCGAGACCCAGTACTTC; cdr3_aa: CASSLVGSGFETQYF